These 26 T cell receptor beta chains were sequenced from one sample in a study of shared clonotypes between healthy human individuals. The data were produced by immunoSEQ multiplex PCR, yet TCRdb's version contains in-frame clones alone and is incomplete. Of about 1.1 million clones in the sample, about 80% were seen once. Specimen: memory CD4+ T cells from PBMCs. Noted subset: CD45RA-negative fraction. The receptors derive from a man between 18 and 35 years old in good health. Some clones in this sample may be carry-over from other donors' samples.

V is TRBV7-2 and J is TRBJ2-7, with D possibly being TRBD2 (6 bases). V was trimmed by 7 bases and J by 3 bases, leaving 13 bases between them. The CDR3 sequence is 13 residues long. The germline V gene encodes CDR1 SGHTA and CDR2 FQGNSA. The CDR3 nucleotides read TGTGCCAGCACAACTAGCCGCGGCTACGAGCAGTACTTC. It encodes CASTTSRGYEQYF.

The chain employs TRBV28 and TRBJ2-2, with D uncertain. Trimming shortened V by 6 bases and J by 0 bases, and 5 bases separated the two germline ends. The CDR3 is 13 residues long. Germline-derived CDR1 and CDR2 are MDHEN and SYDVKM. The chain's CDR3 is CASRWANTGELFF. The CDR3 DNA reads TGTGCCAGCAGGTGGGCGAACACCGGGGAGCTGTTTTTT.

The chain uses TRBV7-8 and TRBJ2-7; 7 bases fit TRBD1. The ends lost 4 bases at V and 3 bases at J; junction bases unmatched: 6. Germline CDR1 is SGHVS and CDR2 is FQNEAQ. The CDR3 is 14 residues long. CDR3 sequence (DNA): TGTGCCAGCAGCTCCGGGACAGAACTCTACGAGCAGTACTTC. It yields the protein CASSSGTELYEQYF.

This clone has just a few counts. The J gene is TRBJ2-5, the V gene TRBV28; TRBD1 aligns across 7 bases. The CDR3 covers 19 residues. Germline-derived CDR1 and CDR2 are MDHEN and SYDVKM. Trimming removed 8 bases from V and 1 base from J; junction bases left unmatched: 22. The CDR3 DNA reads TGTGCCAGCCGGCAAAACTTTATTAAATCGGGACAGCTCCAAGAGACCCAGTACTTC. Protein sequence: CASRQNFIKSGQLQETQYF. Combining the CDR3 with reference TRBV28 and TRBJ2-5 gives the whole variable domain DVKVTQSSRYLVKRTGEKVFLECVQDMDHENMFWYRQDPGLGLRLIYFSYDVKMKEKGDIPEGYSVSREKKERFSLILESASTNQTSMYLCASRQNFIKSGQLQETQYFGPGTRLLVL.

This clone was seen a single time. This chain joins TRBV6-1 and TRBJ1-2; possible D gene TRBD1, 5 bases. The CDR3 is 14 amino acids. Germline V gives CDR1 MNHNS, CDR2 SASEGT. The ends were cut back, 7 bases at V and 4 bases at J, with 16 bases in the middle. CDR3 sequence (DNA): TGTGCCAGCATTCCTAGCGGGACGGCCTATGGCTACACCTTC. Its protein product is CASIPSGTAYGYTF.

V usage is TRBV18 and J usage is TRBJ1-1; D may be TRBD1 (6 bases). Germline CDR1 reads KGHSH; CDR2 reads LQKENI. This CDR3 has 13 amino acids. V shed 3 bases and J shed 10 bases, with 15 bases lying between them. The CDR3 bases are TGTGCCAGCTCACCCGGGGACACCTTTGGAGCTTTCTTT. Translation gives CASSPGDTFGAFF.

The chain employs TRBV18 and TRBJ1-3; no definite D call. The CDR3 is 15 residues long. The germline V gene encodes CDR1 KGHSH and CDR2 LQKENI. Between the trimmed V and J ends, which lost 4 bases and 2 bases, there was a span of 12 bases. The CDR3 region has the DNA TGTGCCAGCTCACTCGGGGTTACAACTGGAAACACCATATATTTT. It yields the protein CASSLGVTTGNTIYF.

This clone was detected a few times. This chain connects TRBV2 to TRBJ1-3, with 8 bases that match TRBD1. The germline V gene encodes CDR1 SNHLY and CDR2 FYNNEI. Trimming cost V 7 bases and J 4 bases; bases outside gene matches: 3. CDR3 length: 13 amino acids. The chain's CDR3 is CASTGTGGNTIYF. The CDR3 DNA reads TGTGCCAGCACCGGGACAGGAGGAAACACCATATATTTT.

This clone has only one observation. This sequence joins TRBV11-3 and TRBJ1-1, with D tentatively TRBD1 (5 bases). Trimming took 5 bases from V and 6 from J, leaving 13 bases between them. This CDR3 region has 13 residues. Germline CDR1 is SGHNT and CDR2 is YENEEA. The CDR3 loop reads CASSGTLGAEAFF. CDR3 coding DNA: TGTGCCAGCAGCGGGACGTTGGGGGCTGAAGCTTTCTTT.

The genes are TRBV28 and TRBJ2-4, with a weak D call TRBD1 (5 bases). The CDR3 contains 16 residues. Germline-derived CDR1 and CDR2 are MDHEN and SYDVKM. The V and J ends lost 5 bases and 2 bases respectively, with 16 bases between them. CDR3 amino acids: CASSPQGFATKNIQYF. In DNA, the CDR3 is TGTGCCAGCAGTCCTCAGGGATTCGCAACCAAAAACATTCAGTACTTC. Full variable domain (outside the CDR3, taken from reference TRBV28 and TRBJ2-4): DVKVTQSSRYLVKRTGEKVFLECVQDMDHENMFWYRQDPGLGLRLIYFSYDVKMKEKGDIPEGYSVSREKKERFSLILESASTNQTSMYLCASSPQGFATKNIQYFGAGTRLSVL.

The genes are TRBV6-4 and TRBJ2-7, with 7 bases identical to TRBD2. Germline trimming cut 10 bases from V and 1 base from J; bases unmatched to any gene: 10. This CDR3 contains 14 residues. Germline-derived CDR1 and CDR2 are MRHNA and SNTAGT. The CDR3 here is CAMRGWLDSYEQYF. The CDR3 DNA follows: TGTGCCATGCGGGGGTGGCTGGATTCCTACGAGCAGTACTTC.

The genes are TRBV7-8 and TRBJ1-5; D call uncertain. This CDR3 contains 18 residues. V was cut by 5 bases and J by 0 bases, with 20 bases left in between. Germline CDR1 SGHVS, CDR2 FQNEAQ. The DNA for the CDR3 is TGTGCCAGCAGCCAAGGTCGGACGGGCGAATATAGCAATCAGCCCCAGCATTTT. Translation: CASSQGRTGEYSNQPQHF.

The chain employs TRBV5-1 and TRBJ1-2; D possibly corresponds to TRBD1 (5 bases). The length of the CDR3 is 12 residues. Germline CDR1 reads SGHRS; CDR2 reads YFSETQ. Between the trimmed V and J ends, which lost 0 bases and 6 bases, there was a span of 6 bases. The CDR3 protein is CASSLEGDGYTF. In DNA, the CDR3 is TGCGCCAGCAGCTTGGAAGGGGATGGCTACACCTTC.

The V and J genes are TRBV28 and TRBJ1-2; D may be TRBD1 (6 bases). This CDR3 region has 12 residues. Trimming took off 5 bases at V and 8 bases at J, with 12 bases between the two ends. CDR1 and CDR2 (germline): MDHEN, SYDVKM. In DNA form, the CDR3 reads TGTGCCAGCAGTACTTCAGGGGAGGGCTACACCTTC. It specifies CASSTSGEGYTF.

The CDR3 sequence: CASSQSLGYQETQYF. For the CDR3, the DNA is TGCGCCAGCAGCCAATCTTTGGGGTACCAAGAGACCCAGTACTTC. This chain joins TRBV4-3 and TRBJ2-5; D ambiguous. V was cut by 2 bases and J by 0 bases, with 10 bases left in between. The CDR3 sequence is 15 residues long. Germline values: CDR1 LGHNA, CDR2 YSLEER.

The chain is built from TRBV30 and TRBJ2-1, with D tentatively TRBD1 (5 bases). CDR3 length: 13 amino acids. From germline, CDR1 is GTSNPN and CDR2 SVGIG (reference sequence). Trimming pared 5 bases from V and 10 bases from J, leaving 18 bases between. CDR3 region: CAWGAGWGQEQFF. The CDR3 coding sequence is TGTGCCTGGGGGGCAGGTTGGGGTCAGGAGCAGTTCTTC.

This clone was detected a few times. V gene TRBV5-1 combines with J gene TRBJ2-5; D remains ambiguous. This CDR3 spans 13 amino acids. In germline, CDR1 is SGHRS, CDR2 YFSETQ. V dropped 1 base and J dropped 5 bases, with 9 bases sitting between them. The CDR3 bases are TGCGCCAGCAGCTTGACCAGTAAGGAGACCCAGTACTTC. Residues: CASSLTSKETQYF.

Only a few counts were recorded for this clone. The gene calls are TRBV18 and TRBJ1-2; maybe TRBD1 (5 bases). The CDR3 length is 13 residues. V lost 1 base to trimming and J lost 13 bases, with 16 bases between them. Germline loops: CDR1 KGHSH, CDR2 LQKENI. The CDR3 DNA reads TGTGCCAGCTCACCACGTGTCGGGACCGCTCTCACCTTC. It translates to CASSPRVGTALTF.

The chain carries TRBV5-1 and TRBJ1-4; the D gene is possibly TRBD1 (6 bases). Germline CDR1 and CDR2: SGHRS and YFSETQ. The V end was cut by 2 bases, the J end by 8 bases, with 16 bases between. This CDR3 contains 15 residues. The chain's CDR3 is CASSFGGRGGEKLFF. The CDR3 DNA is TGCGCCAGCAGCTTTGGAGGCAGGGGAGGCGAAAAACTGTTTTTT. The full variable domain, with the rest looked up from reference TRBV5-1 and TRBJ1-4, is KAGVTQTPRYLIKTRGQQVTLSCSPISGHRSVSWYQQTPGQGLQFLFEYFSETQRNKGNFPGRFSGRQFSNSRSEMNVSTLELGDSALYLCASSFGGRGGEKLFFGSGTQLSVL.

V gene TRBV9 combines with J gene TRBJ2-1; 10 positions match TRBD1. V shed 0 bases and J 9 bases; nucleotides not matched to a gene: 6. The CDR3 has 15 residues. Germline V lookup: CDR1 SGDLS, CDR2 YYNGEE. The CDR3 sequence: CASSVGDRGWGEQFF. The CDR3, as DNA: TGTGCCAGCAGCGTAGGGGACAGGGGATGGGGTGAGCAGTTCTTC.

The CDR3 is CSVGGVFDEQYF. DNA of the CDR3: TGCAGCGTTGGAGGGGTCTTCGACGAGCAGTACTTC. J is TRBJ2-7 and V is TRBV29-1; perhaps D is TRBD1 or TRBD2 (5 bases each). V lost 4 bases, J lost 5 bases, and 12 bases lay in between. CDR1 and CDR2 from the germline V gene are SQVTM and ANQGSEA. The CDR3 sequence is 12 residues long.

This clone was recorded only once. The chain couples TRBV7-2 to TRBJ1-1, with unresolved D. CDR3 size: 14 residues. Between the trimmed V and J ends, which lost 2 bases and 6 bases, there was a span of 13 bases. Germline-derived CDR1 and CDR2 are SGHTA and FQGNSA. CDR3 protein: CASSLIVRVPEAFF. The CDR3 DNA is TGTGCCAGCAGCTTAATCGTGCGGGTCCCTGAAGCTTTCTTT.

V gene TRBV7-9 combines with J gene TRBJ2-7; no clear D gene. Germline CDR1 SEHNR, CDR2 FQNEAQ (reference sequence). V gave up 3 bases and J gave up 0 bases, with 12 bases separating them. The CDR3 consists of 15 residues. The CDR3 reads CASSLVGRSSYEQYF. In DNA form, the CDR3 reads TGTGCCAGCAGCTTGGTCGGAAGGAGCTCCTACGAGCAGTACTTC.

The chain combines TRBV2 with TRBJ2-7; TRBD1 is a possible D gene (5 bases). V was clipped by 2 bases and J by 2 bases, with 10 bases between them. The CDR3 is 14 amino acids. CDR1 is SNHLY and CDR2 is FYNNEI in the germline V gene. CDR3 sequence (DNA): TGTGCCAGCAGTGAACAGGGCAGGGCCTACGAGCAGTACTTC. Amino acid sequence: CASSEQGRAYEQYF. Filled out from reference TRBV2 and TRBJ2-7, the complete variable domain reads EPEVTQTPSHQVTQMGQEVILRCVPISNHLYFYWYRQILGQKVEFLVSFYNNEISEKSEIFDDQFSVERPDGSNFTLKIRSTKLEDSAMYFCASSEQGRAYEQYFGPGTRLTVT.

As to this clone: A much bigger clone sits one base away, suggesting this may be a read error. The chain carries TRBV7-9 and TRBJ2-3; D not certain. The germline CDR1 and CDR2 sequences are SEHNR and FQNEAQ (reference sequence). The CDR3 is 12 residues long. V was shortened by 0 bases and J by 4 bases, with 2 bases between the two germline ends. CDR3 in amino acids: CASSLASDTQYF. The DNA for the CDR3 is TGTGCCAGCAGCTTAGCGTCAGATACGCAGTATTTT.

The J gene is TRBJ1-1, the V gene TRBV28; D not certain. Trimming shortened V by 5 bases and J by 3 bases, and 16 bases separated the two germline ends. Per germline, CDR1 MDHEN and CDR2 SYDVKM. The CDR3 has 15 amino acids. The CDR3 here is CASSPLGRAYTEAFF. The CDR3 coding sequence is TGTGCCAGCAGTCCCTTGGGCCGAGCCTACACTGAAGCTTTCTTT.